A selection of T cell receptor beta chains follows, all from one sample in a study of blood T cell repertoires in COVID-19. Sequencing was performed with immunoSEQ multiplex PCR; in TCRdb, only in-frame clones are kept and a portion is missing. The data contain about 170,000 clones, about 83% of them singletons. Sequences were obtained from peripheral blood. These receptors were obtained from a woman in her seventies who had recovered from COVID-19. CDR3s include the opening cysteine and the closing phenylalanine or tryptophan. D genes are given only for firm matches. Size is stated for part of the rows, as once, few or many counts, or as a class when the clone is expanded.

d_gene: .; v_gene: TRBV18; abundance: .; j_gene: TRBJ2-2; CDR3nt: TGTGCCAGCTCACCATTTTCCCAGTGGACCGGGGAGCTGTTTTTT; CDR3aa: CASSPFSQWTGELFF
d_gene: .; v_gene: TRBV5-4; abundance: .; j_gene: TRBJ2-1; CDR3nt: TGTGCCAGCAGCTCCGGGACATATGTTCACAATGAGCAGTTCTTC; CDR3aa: CASSSGTYVHNEQFF
d_gene: TRBD1; v_gene: TRBV27; abundance: .; j_gene: TRBJ2-7; CDR3nt: TGTGCCAGCAGTTCTCAGGGGGCTAGCTCCTACGAGCAGTACTTC; CDR3aa: CASSSQGASSYEQYF
d_gene: .; v_gene: TRBV5-5; abundance: .; j_gene: TRBJ1-1; CDR3nt: TGTGCCAGCAGCTTGAGTCAGGTGAACACTGAAGCTTTCTTT; CDR3aa: CASSLSQVNTEAFF
d_gene: TRBD2; v_gene: TRBV4-2; abundance: few; j_gene: TRBJ2-1; CDR3nt: TGTGCCAGCAGCCGCGGGGGGACTAGCCTCCACAATGAGCAGTTCTTC; CDR3aa: CASSRGGTSLHNEQFF
d_gene: .; v_gene: TRBV12-3/TRBV12-4; abundance: .; j_gene: TRBJ1-2; CDR3nt: TGTGCCAGCAGGCCGCAGGGGATTGATGGCTACACCTTC; CDR3aa: CASRPQGIDGYTF
d_gene: TRBD1; v_gene: TRBV7-3; abundance: .; j_gene: TRBJ2-1; CDR3nt: TGTGCCAGCAGCCCAACAGGGGGCCTTTACAATGAGCAGTTCTTC; CDR3aa: CASSPTGGLYNEQFF
d_gene: .; v_gene: TRBV28; abundance: .; j_gene: TRBJ1-1; CDR3nt: TGTGCCAGCAGTCCCGCTCCGGGAAACACTGAAGCTTTCTTT; CDR3aa: CASSPAPGNTEAFF
d_gene: .; v_gene: TRBV7-8; abundance: .; j_gene: TRBJ2-2; CDR3nt: TGTGCCAGCAGCTCCGCCCCAAGGGGCAGCACCGGGGAGCTGTTTTTT; CDR3aa: CASSSAPRGSTGELFF
d_gene: .; v_gene: TRBV7-9; abundance: .; j_gene: TRBJ1-2; CDR3nt: TGTGCCAGCAGCCCCCCCCGCTTCCGGGGCTACACCTTC; CDR3aa: CASSPPRFRGYTF
d_gene: .; v_gene: TRBV7-2; abundance: once; j_gene: TRBJ2-5; CDR3nt: TGTGCCAGCAGCCCGACACCGTTGGGCCAAGAGACCCAGTACTTC; CDR3aa: CASSPTPLGQETQYF